Each of the 26 T cell receptor beta chains below was sequenced from the same sample in a study of T cell responses to AZD1222 COVID-19 vaccine. Some clones are missing from TCRdb's copy, which holds only in-frame ones; the method was immunoSEQ multiplex PCR. The profile shows roughly 120,000 clones, more than 80% of them singletons. The sequences come from peripheral blood, collected 28 days after the second AZD1222 dose. These receptors came from an adult who received the AZD1222 COVID-19 vaccine.

This CDR3 is CASSPDRLYGYTF. DNA of the CDR3: TGTGCCAGCAGCCCCGACAGGCTCTATGGCTACACCTTC. The rearrangement uses TRBV7-9 and TRBJ1-2; the D gene is possibly TRBD1 (6 bases). CDR1 SEHNR and CDR2 FQNEAQ come from the germline V gene (reference sequence). V lost 5 bases to trimming and J lost 4 bases, with 11 bases between them. This CDR3 region has 13 residues.

This clone has only a few counts. The rearrangement joins TRBV4-1 to TRBJ1-1; unclear D gene. CDR1 and CDR2 (germline): MGHRA, YSYEKL. The CDR3 is made up of 14 amino acids. The V and J ends lost 4 bases and 1 base respectively, with 10 bases between them. In DNA form, the CDR3 reads TGCGCCAGCAGCCCTGGACGGGAGAACACTGAAGCTTTCTTT. It is translated as CASSPGRENTEAFF.

The chain links TRBV30 to TRBJ2-1; 10 positions agree with TRBD2. V lost 7 bases to trimming and J lost 4 bases; unmatched junction nucleotides: 4. The CDR3 length is 13 residues. Per the germline V gene, CDR1 is GTSNPN and CDR2 is SVGIG (reference sequence). CDR3 region: CAYERGGYNEQFF. CDR3 bases: TGTGCCTACGAGCGGGGGGGGTACAATGAGCAGTTCTTC. The full variable domain, rest sourced from reference TRBV30 and TRBJ2-1, is SQTIHQWPATLVQPVGSPLSLECTVEGTSNPNLYWYRQAAGRGLQLLFYSVGIGQISSEVPQNLSASRPQDRQFILSSKKLLLSDSGFYLCAYERGGYNEQFFGPGTRLTVL.

This chain joins TRBV4-1 and TRBJ2-1; tentative D call: TRBD2 (6 bases). Per the germline V gene, CDR1 is MGHRA and CDR2 is YSYEKL. Trimming shortened V by 2 bases and J by 6 bases, and 11 bases separated the two germline ends. This CDR3 contains 14 residues. The CDR3 coding sequence is TGCGCCAGCAGCCAATCGGGGGTCCCCAATGAGCAGTTCTTC. Its translation is CASSQSGVPNEQFF.

V gene TRBV27 combines with J gene TRBJ1-5, with D hard to call. Deletions cut 5 bases from V and 7 bases from J, with 12 bases between. CDR1 and CDR2 from the germline V gene are MNHEY and SMNVEV (reference sequence). This CDR3 contains 13 residues. CDR3 DNA sequence: TGTGCCAGCAGTGGGCAGTCGGGGCAGCCCCAGCATTTT. It translates to CASSGQSGQPQHF.

J is TRBJ1-1 and V is TRBV2; D not resolved. Trimming shortened V by 8 bases and J by 0 bases, and 7 bases separated the two germline ends. The CDR3 is made up of 12 amino acids. Germline V gene data show CDR1 as SNHLY and CDR2 as FYNNEI. As DNA, the CDR3 is TGTGCCAGCGAGCGGATGAACACTGAAGCTTTCTTT. Its translation: CASERMNTEAFF. Full variable domain (remainder filled in from reference TRBV2 and TRBJ1-1): EPEVTQTPSHQVTQMGQEVILRCVPISNHLYFYWYRQILGQKVEFLVSFYNNEISEKSEIFDDQFSVERPDGSNFTLKIRSTKLEDSAMYFCASERMNTEAFFGQGTRLTVV.

CDR3 sequence reads: CACGRYEQYF. CDR3 nucleotide sequence: TGTGCCTGCGGACGGTACGAGCAGTACTTC. This chain uses TRBV30 with TRBJ2-7, with no clear D. This CDR3 has 10 amino acids. Germline CDR1 is GTSNPN and CDR2 is SVGIG (reference sequence). Trimming took 6 bases from V and 4 from J, leaving 7 bases between them.

The gene calls are TRBV2 and TRBJ2-7, with 7 nucleotides matching TRBD1. Looked up from germline, CDR1 is SNHLY and CDR2 is FYNNEI. J gave up 4 bases and V 8 bases, and 5 bases lay outside the gene matches. CDR3 length: 12 residues. The CDR3 nucleotides read TGTGCCAGCCGGACAGGAGGATACGAGCAGTACTTC. It encodes CASRTGGYEQYF.

The chain couples TRBV6-5 to TRBJ1-6; D may be TRBD1 (6 bases). Germline V gene lookup returns CDR1 MNHEY and CDR2 SVGAGI. This CDR3 contains 15 residues. V lost 6 bases and J 7 bases, leaving 16 bases between the germline ends. CDR3 bases: TGTGCCAGCAGGCTACAGACAGGTGGGAATTCACCCCTCCACTTT. Translating it yields CASRLQTGGNSPLHF.

V usage is TRBV7-2 and J usage is TRBJ1-2; possibly TRBD1 for D (6 bases). Germline V gene data show CDR1 as SGHTA and CDR2 as FQGNSA. The length of the CDR3 is 15 residues. V dropped 0 bases and J dropped 4 bases, with 12 bases sitting between them. The CDR3: CASSLAAGVGYGYTF. Here the CDR3 DNA reads TGTGCCAGCAGCTTAGCAGCAGGGGTAGGCTATGGCTACACCTTC.

The chain links TRBV18 to TRBJ1-6; 7 bases are shared with TRBD1. V was clipped by 6 bases and J by 8 bases; unmatched bases: 7. Germline loops: CDR1 KGHSH, CDR2 LQKENI. There are 14 residues in the CDR3. The CDR3 here is CASSSGGGDSPLHF. As DNA, the CDR3 is TGTGCCAGCTCCTCGGGAGGGGGCGATTCACCCCTCCACTTT.

This clone occurred once. CDR3 sequence (DNA): TGTGCCAGCAGTGCCTCTCCGGGACAGCTACATCGGCCCCAGCATTTT. This encodes CASSASPGQLHRPQHF. The V gene is TRBV6-1, the J gene TRBJ1-5, with 7 bases identical to TRBD1. V shed 4 bases and J 9 bases; nucleotides not matched to a gene: 15. CDR1 and CDR2 (germline): MNHNS, SASEGT. The CDR3 loop spans 16 amino acids.

This chain links TRBV28 with TRBJ1-4; D unresolved. CDR1 is MDHEN, CDR2 SYDVKM, per germline. V was cut by 7 bases and J by 2 bases, with 8 bases left in between. There are 13 residues in the CDR3. The CDR3 sequence: CASITGTNEKLFF. CDR3 nucleotides: TGTGCCAGCATAACGGGGACTAATGAAAAACTGTTTTTT.

The chain is built from TRBV28 and TRBJ2-7, with a tentative D call TRBD1 (6 bases). This CDR3 is built from 16 residues. V was trimmed by 4 bases and J by 4 bases, leaving 20 bases between them. The germline V gene has CDR1 MDHEN and CDR2 SYDVKM. DNA of the CDR3: TGTGCCAGCAGTTATAACAGGGTAGGGTTCACTTACGAGCAGTACTTC. Protein sequence: CASSYNRVGFTYEQYF.

The genes are TRBV6-5 and TRBJ2-1; D uncertain. This CDR3 is built from 13 residues. The V end was cut by 7 bases, the J end by 0 bases, with 7 bases between. Germline values: CDR1 MNHEY, CDR2 SVGAGI. CDR3 bases: TGTGCCAGCACCCTTGGCTCCTACAATGAGCAGTTCTTC. The encoded protein is CASTLGSYNEQFF.

This clone was observed a handful of times. The V gene is TRBV18, the J gene TRBJ2-7; TRBD1 matches 7 bases. Germline V gene sequence: CDR1 KGHSH, CDR2 LQKENI. V trimming: 4 bases; J trimming: 4 bases; junction bases outside the gene matches: 4. This CDR3 contains 13 residues. The CDR3 DNA follows: TGTGCCAGCTCACAGGCAGGGGGTTACGAGCAGTACTTC. Its protein is CASSQAGGYEQYF.

The chain has TRBV5-5 and TRBJ1-1; tentative D call: TRBD1 (5 bases). Germline CDR1 and CDR2: SGHKS and YYEKEE (reference sequence). The CDR3 contains 14 residues. The V end lost 2 bases, the J end lost 3 bases, and 11 bases lay between the germline ends. The CDR3 DNA sequence: TGTGCCAGCAGCTTTCAGGGTGGGGACACTGAAGCTTTCTTT. Translated: CASSFQGGDTEAFF.

Details on this clone: Distinct nucleotide sequences in the sample also encode this CDR3. The chain employs TRBV5-6 and TRBJ1-2; TRBD1 matches at 9 bases. Trimming at V came to 2 bases and at J to 1 base, leaving 3 bases not matched to a gene. The CDR3 is 15 amino acids. Germline V gives CDR1 SGHDT, CDR2 YYEEEE. Written as DNA, the CDR3 is TGTGCCAGCAGCTTAGGGACAGGGAGTAACTATGGCTACACCTTC. Translated: CASSLGTGSNYGYTF.

V usage is TRBV19 and J usage is TRBJ2-3; 8 bases fit TRBD2. The CDR3 covers 14 residues. Germline V gene data show CDR1 as LNHDA and CDR2 as SQIVND (reference sequence). J lost 6 bases, V lost 5 bases, and 7 bases had no gene match. CDR3 nucleotide sequence: TGTGCCAGTAGTCCCGGGGGGGCAATCGATACGCAGTATTTT. Translated: CASSPGGAIDTQYF.

This chain joins TRBV19 and TRBJ2-7, with no clear D. The CDR3 sequence is 13 residues long. The ends were cut back, 3 bases at V and 0 bases at J, with 6 bases in the middle. From germline, CDR1 is LNHDA and CDR2 SQIVND (reference sequence). This CDR3 reads CASSILLSYEQYF. CDR3 sequence (DNA): TGTGCCAGTAGTATTTTACTCTCCTACGAGCAGTACTTC.

V gene TRBV5-5 combines with J gene TRBJ1-2, with 8 bases fitting TRBD1. Trimming at V came to 0 bases and at J to 4 bases, leaving 5 bases not matched to a gene. CDR3 size: 15 residues. Germline V lookup: CDR1 SGHKS, CDR2 YYEKEE (reference sequence). CDR3 in amino acids: CASSLATGVSYGYTF. CDR3 nucleotides: TGTGCCAGCAGCTTGGCGACAGGGGTAAGCTATGGCTACACCTTC.

This clone has a single count. The J gene is TRBJ1-6, the V gene TRBV4-2; possibly TRBD1 for D (5 bases). There are 16 residues in the CDR3. V was pared by 0 bases and J by 9 bases, with 15 bases between. Germline CDR1 LGHNA, CDR2 YNFKEQ. The CDR3 DNA reads as TGTGCCAGCAGCCAAGATCAGGCAGGGCTAAGTTCACCCCTCCACTTT. It translates to CASSQDQAGLSSPLHF.

This chain joins TRBV18 and TRBJ1-4; D gene ambiguous. CDR3 length: 14 amino acids. Germline V gene sequence: CDR1 KGHSH, CDR2 LQKENI. V lost 2 bases to trimming and J lost 7 bases, with 11 bases between them. The CDR3 region is CASSPTAVSEKLFF. CDR3 coding DNA: TGTGCCAGCTCACCAACGGCAGTATCTGAAAAACTGTTTTTT.

V is TRBV19 and J is TRBJ1-2, with D unclear. Looked up from germline, CDR1 is LNHDA and CDR2 is SQIVND (reference sequence). The V gene lost 5 bases and the J gene lost 0 bases, with 13 bases spanning the gap. The CDR3 spans 15 residues. Here the CDR3 DNA reads TGTGCCAGTAGTGGGTCAGAACGGCCTAACTATGGCTACACCTTC. Its translation is CASSGSERPNYGYTF.

As concerns this clone: This same CDR3 is encoded by further DNA sequences in the sample. The rearrangement uses TRBV7-8 and TRBJ1-2, with D tentatively TRBD1 (5 bases). Germline assignment: CDR1 SGHVS and CDR2 FQNEAQ. Between the trimmed V and J ends, which lost 1 base and 2 bases, there was a span of 5 bases. The CDR3 runs 13 residues. The CDR3 loop is CASSLGGNYGYTF. The CDR3 DNA reads as TGTGCCAGCAGCTTAGGGGGGAACTATGGCTACACCTTC.

This clone was observed at least ten times. The chain is built from TRBV7-6 and TRBJ2-7; TRBD2 aligns across 9 bases. Germline loops: CDR1 SGHVS, CDR2 FNYEAQ. Unmatched junction bases numbered 12, after V lost 5 bases and J lost 10 bases. This CDR3 is 14 amino acids long. DNA of the CDR3: TGTGCCAGCAGCCCAGGGGGTAGCGGGGGAACTCAGTACTTC. This encodes CASSPGGSGGTQYF.